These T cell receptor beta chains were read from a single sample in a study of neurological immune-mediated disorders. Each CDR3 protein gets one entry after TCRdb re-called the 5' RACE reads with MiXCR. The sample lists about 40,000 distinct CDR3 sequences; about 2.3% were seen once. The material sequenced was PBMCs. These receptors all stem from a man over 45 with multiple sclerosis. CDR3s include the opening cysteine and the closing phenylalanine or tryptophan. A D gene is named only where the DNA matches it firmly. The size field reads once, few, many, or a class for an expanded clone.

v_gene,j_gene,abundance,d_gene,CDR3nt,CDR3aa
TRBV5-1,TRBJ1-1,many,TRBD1,TGCGCCAGCAGCCGACAGGGGGTGAACACTGAAGCTTTCTTT,CASSRQGVNTEAFF
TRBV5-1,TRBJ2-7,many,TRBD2,TGCGCCAGCAGCTTGGTCGGGGGGACCTACGAGCAGTACTTC,CASSLVGGTYEQYF
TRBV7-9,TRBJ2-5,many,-,TGTGCCAGCAGTGTGGCACCCGAAACGGAGACCCAGTACTTC,CASSVAPETETQYF
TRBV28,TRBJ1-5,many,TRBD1,TGTGCCAGCAGTTTAGGGGTTTACAGGGGACGGGAGCCCCAGCATTTT,CASSLGVYRGREPQHF
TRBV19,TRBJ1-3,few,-,TGTGCCAGTAGTATGGATAGTAGCCTTTTCTCTGGAAACACCATATATTTT,CASSMDSSLFSGNTIYF
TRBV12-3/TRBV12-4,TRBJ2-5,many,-,TGTGCCAGCAGTTTAAAATATCAAGAGACCCAGTACTTC,CASSLKYQETQYF
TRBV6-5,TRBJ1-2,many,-,TGTGCCAGCAGTTCCCCCCGGGGGGGAGCTGATAAATCGGATGGCTACACCTTC,CASSSPRGGADKSDGYTF
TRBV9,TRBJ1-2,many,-,TGTGCCAGCAGCGCTGGGGCGGACGGCTATGGCTACACCTTC,CASSAGADGYGYTF
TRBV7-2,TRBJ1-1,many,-,TGTGCCAGCAGGGTGGGACACAAGATATTGAACACTGAAGCTTTCTTT,CASRVGHKILNTEAFF
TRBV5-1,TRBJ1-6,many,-,TGCGCCAGCAGCTTGGCCAAGGACCGGGGCTCCGCTTCACCCCTCCACTTT,CASSLAKDRGSASPLHF
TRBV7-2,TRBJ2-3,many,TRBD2,TGTGCCAGCAGCGCTGGGGGGGGCACAGATACGCAGTATTTT,CASSAGGGTDTQYF